The present T cell receptor beta chain was sequenced within a study of T cell responses to AZD1222 COVID-19 vaccine. CDR1 is MNHEY, CDR2 SVGEGT, per germline. V dropped 2 bases and J dropped 1; count of bases not matched to a gene: 9. The CDR3 is 17 residues long. Sequenced by immunoSEQ multiplex PCR; TCRdb stores in-frame clones only, minus some. Among about 99,000 clones listed, roughly nine tenths were seen once. Sequenced material: peripheral blood, taken 28 days after the second dose of the MenACWY control vaccine. The origin of this receptor is an adult who received the MenACWY meningococcal vaccine as a control. This chain uses TRBV6-2 or TRBV6-3 with TRBJ2-7; 9 nucleotides match TRBD2. The CDR3 reads CASSYPEPSGVSYEQYF. The CDR3 bases are TGTGCCAGCAGTTACCCCGAGCCTAGCGGGGTTTCCTACGAGCAGTACTTC.